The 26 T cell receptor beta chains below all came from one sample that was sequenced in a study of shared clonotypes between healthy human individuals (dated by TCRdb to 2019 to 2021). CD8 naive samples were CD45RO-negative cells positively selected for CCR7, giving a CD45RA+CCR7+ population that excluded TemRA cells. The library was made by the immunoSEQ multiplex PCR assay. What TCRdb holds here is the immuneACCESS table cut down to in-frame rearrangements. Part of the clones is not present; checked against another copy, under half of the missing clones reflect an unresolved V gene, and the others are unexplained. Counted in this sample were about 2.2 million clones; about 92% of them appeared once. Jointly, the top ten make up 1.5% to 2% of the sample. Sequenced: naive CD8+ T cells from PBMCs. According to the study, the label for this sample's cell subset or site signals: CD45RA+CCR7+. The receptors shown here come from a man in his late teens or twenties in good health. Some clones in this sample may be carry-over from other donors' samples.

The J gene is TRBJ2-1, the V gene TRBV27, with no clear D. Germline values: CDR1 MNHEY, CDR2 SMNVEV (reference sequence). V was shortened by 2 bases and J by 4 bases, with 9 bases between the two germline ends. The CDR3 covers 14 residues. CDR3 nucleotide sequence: TGTGCCAGCAGTTTAACCCCCGGTTACAATGAGCAGTTCTTC. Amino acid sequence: CASSLTPGYNEQFF.

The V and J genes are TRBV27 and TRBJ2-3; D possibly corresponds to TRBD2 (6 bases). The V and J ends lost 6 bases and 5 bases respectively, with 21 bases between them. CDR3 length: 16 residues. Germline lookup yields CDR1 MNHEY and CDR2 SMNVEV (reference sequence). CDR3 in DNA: TGTGCCAGCAGCTTAAGGCGGGGCCTAGCAGGAGATACGCAGTATTTT. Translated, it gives CASSLRRGLAGDTQYF.

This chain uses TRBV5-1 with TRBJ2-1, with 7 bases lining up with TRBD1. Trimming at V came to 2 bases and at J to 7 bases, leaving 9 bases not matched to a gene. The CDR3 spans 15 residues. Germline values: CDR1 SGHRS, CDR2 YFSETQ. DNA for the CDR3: TGCGCCAGCAGCTTTACTATCAGACAGGGTAATGAGCAGTTCTTC. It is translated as CASSFTIRQGNEQFF.

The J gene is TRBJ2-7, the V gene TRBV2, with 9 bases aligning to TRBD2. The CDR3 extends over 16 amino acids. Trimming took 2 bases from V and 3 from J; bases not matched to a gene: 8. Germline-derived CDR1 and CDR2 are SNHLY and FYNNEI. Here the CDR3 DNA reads TGTGCCAGCAGTGAATGGGCTAGCGGGGCTTACTACGAGCAGTACTTC. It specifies CASSEWASGAYYEQYF.

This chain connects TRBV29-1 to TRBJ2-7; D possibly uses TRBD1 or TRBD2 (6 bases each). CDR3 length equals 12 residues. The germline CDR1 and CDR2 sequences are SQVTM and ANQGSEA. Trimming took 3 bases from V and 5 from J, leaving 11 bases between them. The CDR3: CSVESGANEQYF. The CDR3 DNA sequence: TGCAGCGTTGAGTCGGGGGCGAACGAGCAGTACTTC.

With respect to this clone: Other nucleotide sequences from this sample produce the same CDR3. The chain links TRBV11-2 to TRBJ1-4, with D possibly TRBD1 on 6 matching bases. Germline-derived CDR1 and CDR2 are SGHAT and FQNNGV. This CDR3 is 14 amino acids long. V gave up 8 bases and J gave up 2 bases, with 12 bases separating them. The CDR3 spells CASSLGATNEKLFF. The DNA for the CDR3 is TGTGCCAGCTCCTTGGGGGCGACTAATGAAAAACTGTTTTTT.

CDR3 nucleotide sequence: TGTGCCACCAGCAGAGAGGCTAGCGGGAATAAGAATGAGCAGTTCTTC. It specifies CATSREASGNKNEQFF. V and J are TRBV15 and TRBJ2-1; 9 bases agree with TRBD2. The V segment lost 0 bases and the J segment 7 bases; nucleotides outside the gene matches: 7. Germline-derived CDR1 and CDR2 are LNHNV and YYDKDF (reference sequence). The length of the CDR3 is 16 residues. The full variable domain, in which reference TRBV15 and TRBJ2-1 provide the parts outside the CDR3, is DAMVIQNPRYQVTQFGKPVTLSCSQTLNHNVMYWYQQKSSQAPKLLFHYYDKDFNNEADTPDNFQSRRPNTSFCFLDIRSPGLGDTAMYLCATSREASGNKNEQFFGPGTRLTVL.

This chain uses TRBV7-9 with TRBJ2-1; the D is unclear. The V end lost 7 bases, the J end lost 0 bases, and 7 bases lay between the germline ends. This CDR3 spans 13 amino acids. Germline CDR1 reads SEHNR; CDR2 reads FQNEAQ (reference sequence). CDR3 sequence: CASIGSSYNEQFF. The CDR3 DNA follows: TGTGCCAGCATCGGAAGCTCCTACAATGAGCAGTTCTTC.

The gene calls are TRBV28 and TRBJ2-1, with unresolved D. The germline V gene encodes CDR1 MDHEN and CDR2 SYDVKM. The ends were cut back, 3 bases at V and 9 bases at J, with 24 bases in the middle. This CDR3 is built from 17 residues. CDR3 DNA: TGTGCCAGCAGTTTGGTTTTCGGTGGAACCTCTTGGGGTGAGCAGTTCTTC. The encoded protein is CASSLVFGGTSWGEQFF.

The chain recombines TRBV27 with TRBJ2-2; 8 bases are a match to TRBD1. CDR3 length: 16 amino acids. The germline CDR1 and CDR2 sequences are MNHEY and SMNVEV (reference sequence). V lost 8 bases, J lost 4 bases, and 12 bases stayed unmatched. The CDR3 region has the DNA TGTGCCAGCGTCCCCTCGACAGGGGAAGTCACCGGGGAGCTGTTTTTT. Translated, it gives CASVPSTGEVTGELFF.

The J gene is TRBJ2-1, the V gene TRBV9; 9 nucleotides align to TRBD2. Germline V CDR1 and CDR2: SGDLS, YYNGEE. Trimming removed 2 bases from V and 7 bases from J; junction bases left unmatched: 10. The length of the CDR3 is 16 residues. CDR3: CASSVGLGGRDNEQFF. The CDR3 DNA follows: TGTGCCAGCAGCGTGGGGCTTGGCGGGAGGGATAATGAGCAGTTCTTC.

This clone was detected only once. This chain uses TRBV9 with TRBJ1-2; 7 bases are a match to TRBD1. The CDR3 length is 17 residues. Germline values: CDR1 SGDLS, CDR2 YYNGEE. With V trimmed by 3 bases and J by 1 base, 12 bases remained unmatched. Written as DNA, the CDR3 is TGTGCCAGCAGCGGGTCCGGGACAGACCGTTTTAACTATGGCTACACCTTC. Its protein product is CASSGSGTDRFNYGYTF.

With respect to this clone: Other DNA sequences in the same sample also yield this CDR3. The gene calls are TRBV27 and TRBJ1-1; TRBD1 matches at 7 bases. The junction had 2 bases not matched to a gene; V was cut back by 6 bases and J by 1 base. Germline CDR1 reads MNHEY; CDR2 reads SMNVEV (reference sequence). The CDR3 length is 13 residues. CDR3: CASRPGGNTEAFF. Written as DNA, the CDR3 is TGTGCCAGCAGACCAGGGGGGAACACTGAAGCTTTCTTT.

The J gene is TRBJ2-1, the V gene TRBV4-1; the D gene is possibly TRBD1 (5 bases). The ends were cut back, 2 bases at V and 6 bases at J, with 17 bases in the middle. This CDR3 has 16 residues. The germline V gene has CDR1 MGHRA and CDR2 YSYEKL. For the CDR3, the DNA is TGCGCCAGCAGCCAAATAGGGCTTTCTGGGGCCAATGAGCAGTTCTTC. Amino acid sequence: CASSQIGLSGANEQFF.

The CDR3 DNA follows: TGTGCCAGCAGTCTCAGACTAGCGGGAGGGCCTGGGAGCTACGAGCAGTACTTC. Translation: CASSLRLAGGPGSYEQYF. The V call is TRBV28, the J call TRBJ2-7; TRBD2 aligns across 14 bases. CDR3 length: 18 amino acids. From germline, CDR1 is MDHEN and CDR2 SYDVKM. The trim removed 5 bases at V and 3 bases at J, leaving 12 bases unmatched.

CDR3 in amino acids: CASSPDTWDESDTQYF. As DNA, the CDR3 is TGTGCCAGCAGCCCAGATACGTGGGATGAATCAGATACGCAGTATTTT. V is TRBV11-2 and J is TRBJ2-3, with D unclear. The ends were cut back, 5 bases at V and 4 bases at J, with 19 bases in the middle. Germline-derived CDR1 and CDR2 are SGHAT and FQNNGV. This CDR3 is built from 16 residues. The variable domain in full, with the rest retrieved from reference TRBV11-2 and TRBJ2-3, is EAGVAQSPRYKIIEKRQSVAFWCNPISGHATLYWYQQILGQGPKLLIQFQNNGVVDDSQLPKDRFSAERLKGVDSTLKIQPAKLEDSAVYLCASSPDTWDESDTQYFGPGTRLTVL.

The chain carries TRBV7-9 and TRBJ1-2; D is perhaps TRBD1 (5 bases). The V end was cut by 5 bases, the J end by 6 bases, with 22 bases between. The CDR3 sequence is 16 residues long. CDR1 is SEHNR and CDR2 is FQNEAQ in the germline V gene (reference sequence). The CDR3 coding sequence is TGTGCCAGCAGCCAAAACGTCAGGGAAGTTTATCATGGCTACACCTTC. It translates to CASSQNVREVYHGYTF. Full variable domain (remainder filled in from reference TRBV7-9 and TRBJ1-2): DTGVSQNPRHKITKRGQNVTFRCDPISEHNRLYWYRQTLGQGPEFLTYFQNEAQLEKSRLLSDRFSAERPKGSFSTLEIQRTEQGDSAMYLCASSQNVREVYHGYTFGSGTRLTVV.

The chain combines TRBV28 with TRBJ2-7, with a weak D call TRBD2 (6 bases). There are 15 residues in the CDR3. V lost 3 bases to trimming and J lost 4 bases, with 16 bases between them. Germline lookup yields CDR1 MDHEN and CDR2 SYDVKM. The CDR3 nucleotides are TGTGCCAGCAGTTTTGTGACTAGTGGGGGATACGAGCAGTACTTC. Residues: CASSFVTSGGYEQYF.

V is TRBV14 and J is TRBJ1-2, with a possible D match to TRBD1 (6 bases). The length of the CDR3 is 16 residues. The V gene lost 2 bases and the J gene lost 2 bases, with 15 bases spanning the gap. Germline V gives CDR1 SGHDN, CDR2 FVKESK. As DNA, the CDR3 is TGTGCCAGCAGCCAAACAGGGTTTGGCGTGAACTATGGCTACACCTTC. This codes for CASSQTGFGVNYGYTF.

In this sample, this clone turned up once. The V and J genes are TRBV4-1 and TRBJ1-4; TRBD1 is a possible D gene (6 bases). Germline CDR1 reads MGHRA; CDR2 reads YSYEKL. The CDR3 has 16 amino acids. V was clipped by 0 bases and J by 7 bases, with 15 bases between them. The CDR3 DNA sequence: TGCGCCAGCAGCCAAGATTATGTCGGGGGCGCTGAAAAACTGTTTTTT. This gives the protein CASSQDYVGGAEKLFF.

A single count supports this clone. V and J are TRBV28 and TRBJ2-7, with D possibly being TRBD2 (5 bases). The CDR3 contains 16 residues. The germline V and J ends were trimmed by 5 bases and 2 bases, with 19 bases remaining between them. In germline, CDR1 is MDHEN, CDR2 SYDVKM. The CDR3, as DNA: TGTGCCAGCAGTGTGCGGGCCGCACCCATCCCCTACGAGCAGTACTTC. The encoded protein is CASSVRAAPIPYEQYF.

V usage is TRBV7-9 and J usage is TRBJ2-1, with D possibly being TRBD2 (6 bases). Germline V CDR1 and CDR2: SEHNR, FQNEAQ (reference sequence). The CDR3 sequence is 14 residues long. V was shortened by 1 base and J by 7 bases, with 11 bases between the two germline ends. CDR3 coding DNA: TGTGCCAGCAGCTTAGAGGCGGGGAGGAATGAGCAGTTCTTC. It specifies CASSLEAGRNEQFF.

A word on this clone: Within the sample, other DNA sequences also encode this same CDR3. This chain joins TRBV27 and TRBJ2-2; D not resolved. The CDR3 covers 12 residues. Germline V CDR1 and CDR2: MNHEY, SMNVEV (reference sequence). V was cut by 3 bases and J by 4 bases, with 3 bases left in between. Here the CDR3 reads CASSLSTGELFF. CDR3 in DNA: TGTGCCAGCAGTTTGAGCACCGGGGAGCTGTTTTTT.

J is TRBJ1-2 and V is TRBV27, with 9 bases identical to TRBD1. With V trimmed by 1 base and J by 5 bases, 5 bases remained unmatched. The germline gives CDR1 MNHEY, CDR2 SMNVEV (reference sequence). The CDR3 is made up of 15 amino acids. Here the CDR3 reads CASSLYGQGRYGYTF. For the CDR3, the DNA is TGTGCCAGCAGTTTATACGGACAGGGGAGATATGGCTACACCTTC.

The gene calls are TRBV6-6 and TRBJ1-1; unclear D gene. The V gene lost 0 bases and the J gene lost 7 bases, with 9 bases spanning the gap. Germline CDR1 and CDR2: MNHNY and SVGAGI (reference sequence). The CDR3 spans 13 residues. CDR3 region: CASSYSRRSEAFF. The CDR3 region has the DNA TGTGCCAGCAGTTACTCACGGCGGAGTGAAGCTTTCTTT.

The CDR3 sequence: CASSLGLAGGPREQYF. CDR3 in DNA: TGTGCCAGCAGCTTAGGGCTAGCGGGAGGGCCTAGGGAGCAGTACTTC. The rearrangement joins TRBV7-8 to TRBJ2-7; 12 bases are shared with TRBD2. Germline trimming cut 1 base from V and 7 bases from J; bases unmatched to any gene: 8. This CDR3 comprises 16 residues. Germline values: CDR1 SGHVS, CDR2 FQNEAQ.